The 6 T cell receptor beta chains presented below share a single source sample, sequenced in a study of blood T cell repertoires in COVID-19. Profiling relied on immunoSEQ multiplex PCR, and the TCRdb table lists in-frame clones only, not all of them. Among roughly 140,000 clones listed, 84% were seen once. Sequencing was performed on peripheral blood. The receptors were sampled from a man between 70 and 80 years old with acute or convalescent COVID-19.

The chain employs TRBV30 and TRBJ1-2; 12 bases are shared with TRBD1. V shed 6 bases, J shed 2 bases, and the junction held 13 bases outside the gene matches. The CDR3 covers 17 residues. The germline gives CDR1 GTSNPN, CDR2 SVGIG (reference sequence). CDR3 region: CACPSGTGGVENYGYTF. CDR3 bases: TGTGCCTGTCCCTCCGGGACAGGGGGCGTGGAGAACTATGGCTACACCTTC. Based on the CDR3 plus reference TRBV30 and TRBJ1-2, the full variable domain is SQTIHQWPATLVQPVGSPLSLECTVEGTSNPNLYWYRQAAGRGLQLLFYSVGIGQISSEVPQNLSASRPQDRQFILSSKKLLLSDSGFYLCACPSGTGGVENYGYTFGSGTRLTVV.

The rearrangement joins TRBV18 to TRBJ1-3, with D tentatively TRBD1 (6 bases). The V end lost 3 bases, the J end lost 0 bases, and 15 bases lay between the germline ends. Germline CDR1 KGHSH, CDR2 LQKENI. The CDR3 sequence is 17 residues long. CDR3 in amino acids: CASSPRTVTSSGNTIYF. CDR3 bases: TGTGCCAGCTCACCTAGGACAGTGACATCCTCTGGAAACACCATATATTTT. The variable domain in full, completed from reference TRBV18 and TRBJ1-3, reads NAGVMQNPRHLVRRRGQEARLRCSPMKGHSHVYWYRQLPEEGLKFMVYLQKENIIDESGMPKERFSAEFPKEGPSILRIQQVVRGDSAAYFCASSPRTVTSSGNTIYFGEGSWLTVV.

The chain combines TRBV19 with TRBJ2-1; 9 bases align to TRBD1. Losses at the gene ends were 7 bases for V and 15 bases for J; bases not matched to a gene: 19. The CDR3 is made up of 15 amino acids. Germline V CDR1 and CDR2: LNHDA, SQIVND (reference sequence). The CDR3, as DNA: TGTGCCAGTACTAAAACCGGGACAGGGCCCCACAACGCGTTCTTC. It translates to CASTKTGTGPHNAFF.

V gene TRBV9 combines with J gene TRBJ2-7, with 8 bases aligning to TRBD1. The trim removed 7 bases at V and 7 bases at J, leaving 13 bases unmatched. The CDR3 has 14 amino acids. Germline-derived CDR1 and CDR2 are SGDLS and YYNGEE. CDR3 region: CASQGASSQGEQYF. CDR3 bases: TGTGCCAGCCAGGGGGCCTCTTCTCAGGGTGAGCAGTACTTC.

The rearrangement joins TRBV5-4 to TRBJ2-2; 13 nucleotides match TRBD2. V shed 4 bases, J shed 6 bases, and the junction held 6 bases outside the gene matches. Germline V CDR1 and CDR2: SGHNT, YYREEE (reference sequence). The CDR3 is made up of 16 amino acids. DNA for the CDR3: TGTGCCAGCAGCCGGACTAGCGGGAGTTCACCCGGGGAGCTGTTTTTT. Protein product: CASSRTSGSSPGELFF.

J is TRBJ1-2 and V is TRBV24-1; D is undetermined. This CDR3 comprises 14 residues. Germline CDR1 reads KGHDR; CDR2 reads SFDVKD. Trimming stripped 4 bases from V and 2 bases from J, with 10 bases between. The CDR3 sequence is CATSDPTVNYGYTF. The CDR3 DNA is TGTGCCACCAGTGACCCAACAGTCAACTATGGCTACACCTTC.